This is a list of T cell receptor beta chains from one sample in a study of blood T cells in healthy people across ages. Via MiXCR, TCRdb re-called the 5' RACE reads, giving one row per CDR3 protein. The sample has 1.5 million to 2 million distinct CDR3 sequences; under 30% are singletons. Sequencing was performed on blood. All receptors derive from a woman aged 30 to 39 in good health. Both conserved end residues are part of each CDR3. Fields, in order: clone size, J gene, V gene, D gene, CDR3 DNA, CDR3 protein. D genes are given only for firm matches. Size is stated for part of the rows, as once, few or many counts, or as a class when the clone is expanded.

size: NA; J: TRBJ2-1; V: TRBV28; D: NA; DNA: TGTGCCAGCACTGACGGGGCCTCCTACAATGAGCAGTTCTTC; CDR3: CASTDGASYNEQFF
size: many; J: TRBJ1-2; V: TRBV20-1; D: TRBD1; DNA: TGCAGTGCCAGGGACAGGGATGGCTACACCTTC; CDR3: CSARDRDGYTF
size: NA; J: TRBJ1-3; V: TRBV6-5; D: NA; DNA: TGTGCCAGCAGTCCACTTAGGGGGAACACCATATATTTT; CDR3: CASSPLRGNTIYF
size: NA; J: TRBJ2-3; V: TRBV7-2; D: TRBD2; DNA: TGTGCCAGCAGCAATCCAACTAGCGGGGGGGCCACAGATACGCAGTATTTT; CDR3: CASSNPTSGGATDTQYF
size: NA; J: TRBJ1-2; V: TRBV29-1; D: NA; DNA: TGCAGCGTTGGGGAGCTCGACTATGGCTACACCTTC; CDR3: CSVGELDYGYTF
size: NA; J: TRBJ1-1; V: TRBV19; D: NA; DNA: TGTGCCAGTAGGCCAAACCTGAACACTGAAGCTTTCTTT; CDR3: CASRPNLNTEAFF
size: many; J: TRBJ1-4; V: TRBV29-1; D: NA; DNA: TGCAGCACCCGCGGGGGGCAAAATGAAAAACTGTTTTTT; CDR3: CSTRGGQNEKLFF
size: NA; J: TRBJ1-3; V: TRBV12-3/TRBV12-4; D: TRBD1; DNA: TGTGCCAGCAGTTTTGGGGACAGAAGGGAAAACACCATATATTTT; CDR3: CASSFGDRRENTIYF
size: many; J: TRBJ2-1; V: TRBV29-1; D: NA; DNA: TGCAGCGTTGATGGCGGCAACTACAATGAGCAGTTCTTC; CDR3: CSVDGGNYNEQFF
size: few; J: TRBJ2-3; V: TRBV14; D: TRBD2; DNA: TGTGCCAGCAGCCAAGTTGATCTAGCGGGAGTGGTAGATACGCAGTATTTT; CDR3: CASSQVDLAGVVDTQYF
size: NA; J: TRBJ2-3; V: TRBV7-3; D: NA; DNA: TGTGCCAGCAACTTAGGATGGGAATTTTGCACAGATACGCAGTATTTT; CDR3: CASNLGWEFCTDTQYF
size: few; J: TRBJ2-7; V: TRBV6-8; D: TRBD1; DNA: TGTGCCAGCAGTTACTCGACGACAGGGGAACCCTACGAGCAGTACTTC; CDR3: CASSYSTTGEPYEQYF
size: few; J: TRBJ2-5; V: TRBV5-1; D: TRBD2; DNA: TGCGCCAGCAGCGACACTAGCGTCCCACAAGAGACCCAGTACTTC; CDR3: CASSDTSVPQETQYF
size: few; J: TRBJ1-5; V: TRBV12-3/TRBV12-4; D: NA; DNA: TGTGCCAGCAGTGGGGCCCTAGGTCAGCCCCAGCATTTT; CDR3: CASSGALGQPQHF
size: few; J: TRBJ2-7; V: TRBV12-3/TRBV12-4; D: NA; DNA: TGTGCCAGCAAAGAAGGGTCCAGCTACGAGCAGTACTTC; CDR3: CASKEGSSYEQYF
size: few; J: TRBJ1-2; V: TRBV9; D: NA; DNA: TGTGCCGGCAGCCAAGGACAAATAGGGCCAGCTAACTATGGCTACACCTTC; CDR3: CAGSQGQIGPANYGYTF
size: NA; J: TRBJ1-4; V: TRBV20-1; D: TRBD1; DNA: TGCAGTGCTAGAGGACCGGGGGACAGGGCGGAAAAACTGTTTTTT; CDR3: CSARGPGDRAEKLFF
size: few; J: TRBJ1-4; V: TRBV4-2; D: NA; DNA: TGTGCCAGCAGCCGACAGAAGGGCGGAGGGCGTAATGAAAAACTGTTTTTT; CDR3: CASSRQKGGGRNEKLFF
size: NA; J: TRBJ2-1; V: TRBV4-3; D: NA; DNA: TGCGCCAGCAGCCAAGACTACCCTTTGCGGATGAAGCAGTTCTTC; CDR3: CASSQDYPLRMKQFF
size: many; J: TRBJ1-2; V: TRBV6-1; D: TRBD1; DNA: TGTGCCAGCAGGAAACTGACAGGGTGGGCAACTCCCTATGGCTACACCTTC; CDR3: CASRKLTGWATPYGYTF
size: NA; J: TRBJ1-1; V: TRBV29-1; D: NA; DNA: TGCAGCGTTGATAAGAACATGAACACTGAAGCTTTCTTT; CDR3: CSVDKNMNTEAFF
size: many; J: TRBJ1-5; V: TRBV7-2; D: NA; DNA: TGTGCCAGCAGCTTACAGGGCGGAAGCAATCAGCCCCAGCATTTT; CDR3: CASSLQGGSNQPQHF
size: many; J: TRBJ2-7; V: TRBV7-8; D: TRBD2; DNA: TGTGCCAGCAGCTCCCGGGACTACTACGAGCAGTACTTC; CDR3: CASSSRDYYEQYF
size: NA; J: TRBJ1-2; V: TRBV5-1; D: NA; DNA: TGCGCCAGCAGCTTACTTAAGGGCCCAAACTATGGCTACACCTTC; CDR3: CASSLLKGPNYGYTF
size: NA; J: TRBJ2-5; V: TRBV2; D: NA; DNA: TGTGCCAGCAGCTCCGGTCCAAAGCAGCTGGAAGAGACCCAGTACTTC; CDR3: CASSSGPKQLEETQYF
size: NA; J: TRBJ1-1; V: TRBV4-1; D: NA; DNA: TGCGCCAGCAGCCAAGATATTGACAGTCGAAGCACTGAAGCTTTCTTT; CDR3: CASSQDIDSRSTEAFF
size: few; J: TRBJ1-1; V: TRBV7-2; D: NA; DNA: TGTGCCAGCAGTGTACGACAGAACACTGAAGCTTTCTTT; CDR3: CASSVRQNTEAFF
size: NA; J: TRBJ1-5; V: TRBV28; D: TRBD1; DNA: TGTGCCAGCAGTTTGACGGCAGGGGGAAGAATAAGTCAGCATTTT; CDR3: CASSLTAGGRISQHF
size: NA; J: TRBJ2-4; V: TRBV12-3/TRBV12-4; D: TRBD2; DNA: TGTGCCAGCACACGGAGAGCGGGAGTCGACAATGAGCAGTACTTC; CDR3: CASTRRAGVDNEQYF
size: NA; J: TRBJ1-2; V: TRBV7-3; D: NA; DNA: TGTGCCAGCAGCTTAAGTGGCAGTAACCGCTATGGCTACACCTTC; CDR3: CASSLSGSNRYGYTF
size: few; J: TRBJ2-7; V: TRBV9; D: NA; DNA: TGTGCCAGCAGCGTGGGCCTGAGTAGGAGCTCGGAGCAGTACTTC; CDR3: CASSVGLSRSSEQYF
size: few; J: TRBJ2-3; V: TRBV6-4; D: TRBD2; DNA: TGTGCCAGCAGTGACAGCGGGAGAGTCACAGATACGCAGTATTTT; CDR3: CASSDSGRVTDTQYF
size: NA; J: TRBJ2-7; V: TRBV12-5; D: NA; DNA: TGTGCTAGTGGTCCGCCTAAGGGAGCCCTCTCCGAGCAGTACTTC; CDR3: CASGPPKGALSEQYF
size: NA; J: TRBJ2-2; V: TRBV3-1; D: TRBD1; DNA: TGTGCCAGCAGCCAAGGACAGGGGCGAAACACCGGGGAGCTGTTTTTT; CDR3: CASSQGQGRNTGELFF
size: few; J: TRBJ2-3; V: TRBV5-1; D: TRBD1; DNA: TGCGCCAGCAGCTTGGTCGCAGGGGGCGAAGATACGCAGTATTTT; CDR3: CASSLVAGGEDTQYF
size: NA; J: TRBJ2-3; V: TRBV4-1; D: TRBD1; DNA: TGCGCCAGCAGCCACCCCGGGACAGGGGGCGCATGGAGAGCGGCAGATACGCAGTATTTT; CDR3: CASSHPGTGGAWRAADTQYF
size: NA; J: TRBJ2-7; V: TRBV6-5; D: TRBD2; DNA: TGTGCCAGCAGTCGTCCACTAGCGGGGAAAAGCGAGCAGTACTTC; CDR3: CASSRPLAGKSEQYF
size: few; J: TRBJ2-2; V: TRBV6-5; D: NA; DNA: TGTGCCAGCAGTTACTGGGGCGGTCGGGAGCTGTTTTTT; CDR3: CASSYWGGRELFF
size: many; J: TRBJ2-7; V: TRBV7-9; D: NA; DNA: TGTGCCAGCAGCCCATCCGATTACGAGCAGTACTTC; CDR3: CASSPSDYEQYF
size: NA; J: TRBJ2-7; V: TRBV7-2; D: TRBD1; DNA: TGTGCCAGCAGCCGGACAGGGAGCTCCTGCGAGCAGTACTTC; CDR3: CASSRTGSSCEQYF
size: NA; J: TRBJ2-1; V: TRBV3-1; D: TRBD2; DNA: TGTGCCAGCAGCCAACAGCTTTCGGGTAGCGGGAGTTTCCATGAGCAGTTCTTC; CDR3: CASSQQLSGSGSFHEQFF
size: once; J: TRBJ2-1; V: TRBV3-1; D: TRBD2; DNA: TGTGCCAGCAGCCAAGAGGGACTAGCGAGATACAATGAGCAGTTCTTC; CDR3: CASSQEGLARYNEQFF
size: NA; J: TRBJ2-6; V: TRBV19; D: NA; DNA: TGTGCCAGTAGACCACTTGCGGGCTCTGGGGCCAACGTCCTGACTTTC; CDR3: CASRPLAGSGANVLTF
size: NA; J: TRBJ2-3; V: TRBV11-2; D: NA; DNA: TGTGCCAGCAGCCCACGCCAAGGACGAACGCAGTATTTT; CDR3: CASSPRQGRTQYF
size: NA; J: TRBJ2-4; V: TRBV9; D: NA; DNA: TGTGCCAGCAGCGACGGGTGGGGCACCCTAGCCAAAAACATTCAGTACTTC; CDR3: CASSDGWGTLAKNIQYF
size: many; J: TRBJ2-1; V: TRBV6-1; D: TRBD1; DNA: TGTGCCAGCAGTAGCAGGGACAGAGGGGCCTACAATGAGCAGTTCTTC; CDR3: CASSSRDRGAYNEQFF
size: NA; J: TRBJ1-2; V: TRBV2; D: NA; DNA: TGTGCCAGCAGTGAAGGAGAGGGGTGTGGTGGCTACACCTTC; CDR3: CASSEGEGCGGYTF
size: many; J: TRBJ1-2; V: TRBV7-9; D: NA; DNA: TGTGCCAGCAGCCCGGTCCCACCACCCCTCTATGGCTACACCTTC; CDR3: CASSPVPPPLYGYTF
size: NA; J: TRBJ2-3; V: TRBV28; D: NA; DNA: TGTGCCAGCAGTTTCGTTGGGGGCAGGGAAAAGAGAACAGATACGCAGTATTTT; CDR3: CASSFVGGREKRTDTQYF
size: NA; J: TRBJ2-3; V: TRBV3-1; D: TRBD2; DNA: TGTGCCAGCAGCCCAAACAGTGGACTAGCGGGGGATACGCAGTATTTT; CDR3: CASSPNSGLAGDTQYF
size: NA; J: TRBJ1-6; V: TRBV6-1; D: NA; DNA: TGTGCCAGCAGTCTCACTGGCGTTTATAATTCACCCCTCCACTTT; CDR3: CASSLTGVYNSPLHF
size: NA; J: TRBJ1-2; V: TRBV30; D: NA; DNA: TGTGCCTGGGCGGGAGGCTATGGCTACACCTTC; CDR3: CAWAGGYGYTF
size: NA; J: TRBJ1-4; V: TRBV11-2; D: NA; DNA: TGTGCCGGCAGCTTACGCGAGGGGGTTGTCGGTGAAAAACTGTTTTTT; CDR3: CAGSLREGVVGEKLFF
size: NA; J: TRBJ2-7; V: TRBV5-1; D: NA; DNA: TGCGCCAGCAGCTTGAGGGGGGGCCTTGACGAGCAGTACTTC; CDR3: CASSLRGGLDEQYF
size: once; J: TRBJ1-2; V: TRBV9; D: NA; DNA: TGTGCCGGCGGGATGGGTAGCGACTATGGCTACACCTTC; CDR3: CAGGMGSDYGYTF
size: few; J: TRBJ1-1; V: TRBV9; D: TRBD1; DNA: TGTGCCAGCAGCGTAGGCCCGGGACAGGGGGAGGTATGGACTGAAGCTTTCTTT; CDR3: CASSVGPGQGEVWTEAFF
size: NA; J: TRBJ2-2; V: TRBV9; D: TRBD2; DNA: TGTGCCAGCAGCGTCAGCGGGAGCAGAATCGCCGGGGAGCTGTTTTTT; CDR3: CASSVSGSRIAGELFF
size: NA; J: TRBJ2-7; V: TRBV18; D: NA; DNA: TGTGCCAGCTCACCATTCAGGGTTAGCAACGAGCAGTACTTC; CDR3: CASSPFRVSNEQYF
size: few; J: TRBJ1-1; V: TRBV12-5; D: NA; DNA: TGTGCTAGTGGCGACTACCAGGTGAAGGATGAAGCTTTCTTT; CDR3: CASGDYQVKDEAFF
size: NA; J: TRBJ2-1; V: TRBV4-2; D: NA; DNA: TGTGCCAGCAGCCAAGAAGCAGGGATTAGGAATGAGCAGTTCTTC; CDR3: CASSQEAGIRNEQFF